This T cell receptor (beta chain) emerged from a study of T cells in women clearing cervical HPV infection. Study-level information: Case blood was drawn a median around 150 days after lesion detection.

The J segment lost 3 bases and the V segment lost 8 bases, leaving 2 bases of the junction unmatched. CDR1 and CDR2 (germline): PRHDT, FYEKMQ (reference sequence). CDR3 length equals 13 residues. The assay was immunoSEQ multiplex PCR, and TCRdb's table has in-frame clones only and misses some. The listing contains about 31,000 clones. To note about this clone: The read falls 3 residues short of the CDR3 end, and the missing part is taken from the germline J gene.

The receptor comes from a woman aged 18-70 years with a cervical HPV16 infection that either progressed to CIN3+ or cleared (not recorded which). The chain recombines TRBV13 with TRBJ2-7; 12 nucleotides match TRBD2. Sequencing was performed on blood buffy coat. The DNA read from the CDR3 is TGTGCCAGCCGGACTAGCGGGGACTACGAG. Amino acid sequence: CASRTSGDYE. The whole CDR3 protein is CASRTSGDYEQYF.